What follows describes a single T cell receptor (beta chain). Antigen: not known. The CDR3 extends over 14 amino acids. Trimming removed 0 bases at V and 6 bases at J, with 12 bases between. Germline CDR1 SGDLS, CDR2 YYNGEE. This sample was included in a study of T cell responses to AZD1222 COVID-19 vaccine. The study, taken as a whole, reports: Nearly half of spike-specific TCRs reportedly target variant regions that are unmutated in the B.1.351 and B.1.1.7 variants.

Clones were read by immunoSEQ multiplex PCR, and TCRdb kept only the in-frame ones, dropping some. The sample shows roughly 120,000 clones, 70% to 90% of them seen only once. The chain uses TRBV9 and TRBJ1-1; D gene uncertain. This sequence originates from an adult in good health. The source material was peripheral blood, sampled on day 0 of AZD1222 vaccination. Here the CDR3 DNA reads TGTGCCAGCAGCGTAGGCCCTAACGGTCCTGAAGCTTTCTTT. Protein: CASSVGPNGPEAFF.